The source of this T cell receptor beta chain is a study of human T cells and chemical hapten exposure. Study-level background: Patients' scalps got diphenylcyclopropenone weekly throughout the approximately 23-week study. The upper back received 0.01% DPC by patch testing, with results read at 6 days.

The time point here: patch test 2, 6 weeks after DPC sensitization. The treatment was: therapeutic diphenylcyclopropenone sensitization with weekly scalp DPC. The total RNA was obtained from whole blood that was not fractionated. The CDR3 has 14 amino acids. Germline V gene lookup returns CDR1 MNHEY and CDR2 SVGEGT. Between the trimmed V and J ends, which lost 5 bases and 4 bases, there was a span of 14 bases. Using its own MiXCR run on the RACE reads, TCRdb lists one record per CDR3 protein. The table lists 65,000 to 95,000 distinct CDR3 sequences, 6.5% to 8.5% of them singletons. Sequenced material: whole blood, taken in connection with sensitization to the hapten diphenylcyclopropenone (DPC). The clonotype comes from a woman aged 30 to 39 with alopecia areata. Some clones in this sample may be carry-over from other donors' samples. The chain has TRBV6-2 or TRBV6-3 and TRBJ1-2; D is ambiguous. Here the CDR3 reads CASSPGSSPYGYTF. CDR3 DNA sequence: TGTGCCAGCAGTCCGGGATCCTCCCCCTATGGCTACACCTTC.